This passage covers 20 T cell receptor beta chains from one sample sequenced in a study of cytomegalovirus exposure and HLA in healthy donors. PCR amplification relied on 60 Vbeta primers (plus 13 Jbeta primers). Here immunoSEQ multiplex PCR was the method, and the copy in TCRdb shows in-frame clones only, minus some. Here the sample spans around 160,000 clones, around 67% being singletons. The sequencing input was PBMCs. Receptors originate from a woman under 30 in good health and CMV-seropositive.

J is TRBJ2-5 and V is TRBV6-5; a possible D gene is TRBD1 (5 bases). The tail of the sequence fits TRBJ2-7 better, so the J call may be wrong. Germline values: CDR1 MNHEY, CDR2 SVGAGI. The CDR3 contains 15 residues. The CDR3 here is CASSYSIGDSYEQYF. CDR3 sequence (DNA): TGTGCCAGCAGTTACTCGATAGGGGACTCCTACGAGCAGTACTTC.

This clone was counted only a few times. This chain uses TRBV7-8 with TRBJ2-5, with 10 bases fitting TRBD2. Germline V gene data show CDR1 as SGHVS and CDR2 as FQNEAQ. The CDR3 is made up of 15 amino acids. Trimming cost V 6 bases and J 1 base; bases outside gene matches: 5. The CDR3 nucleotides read TGTGCCAGCAGACCCCAGCGGGGGGGCCAAGAGACCCAGTACTTC. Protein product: CASRPQRGGQETQYF.

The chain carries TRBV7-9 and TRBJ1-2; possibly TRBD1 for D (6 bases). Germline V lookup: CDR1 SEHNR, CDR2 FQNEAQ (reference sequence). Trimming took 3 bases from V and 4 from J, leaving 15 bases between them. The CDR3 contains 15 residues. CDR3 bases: TGTGCCAGCAGCTTGGACATATGGACAGTCTATGGCTACACCTTC. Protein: CASSLDIWTVYGYTF.

The CDR3 is CASERGSGNQPQHF. The CDR3 DNA follows: TGTGCCAGCGAAAGGGGGTCGGGGAATCAGCCCCAGCATTTT. V is TRBV2 and J is TRBJ1-5, with D possibly TRBD1 on 6 matching bases. This CDR3 is 14 amino acids long. Germline CDR1 is SNHLY and CDR2 is FYNNEI. V lost 8 bases and J 4 bases, leaving 15 bases between the germline ends.

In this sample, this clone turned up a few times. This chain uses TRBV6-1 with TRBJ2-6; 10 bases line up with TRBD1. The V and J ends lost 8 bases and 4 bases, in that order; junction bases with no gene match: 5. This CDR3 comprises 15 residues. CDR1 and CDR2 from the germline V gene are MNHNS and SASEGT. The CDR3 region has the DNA TGTGCCAGCGACAGGGGGCTATTGGGGGCCAACGTCCTGACTTTC. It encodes CASDRGLLGANVLTF.

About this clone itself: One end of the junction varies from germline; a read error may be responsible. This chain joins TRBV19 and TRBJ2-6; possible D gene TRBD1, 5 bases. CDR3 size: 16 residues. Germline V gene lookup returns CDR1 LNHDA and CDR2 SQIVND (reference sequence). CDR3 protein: CASSPVTASGSNVLTF. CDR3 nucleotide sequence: TGTGCCAGTTCTCCCGTGACAGCCTCTGGGTCCAACGTCCTGACTTTC.

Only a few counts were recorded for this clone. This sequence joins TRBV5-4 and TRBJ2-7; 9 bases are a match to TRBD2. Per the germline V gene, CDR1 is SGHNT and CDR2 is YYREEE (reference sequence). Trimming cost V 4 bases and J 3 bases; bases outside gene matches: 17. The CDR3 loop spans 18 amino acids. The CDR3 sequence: CASSRDRASGVLFYEQYF. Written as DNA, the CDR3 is TGTGCCAGCAGCCGTGACCGGGCTAGCGGGGTCTTGTTCTACGAGCAGTACTTC.

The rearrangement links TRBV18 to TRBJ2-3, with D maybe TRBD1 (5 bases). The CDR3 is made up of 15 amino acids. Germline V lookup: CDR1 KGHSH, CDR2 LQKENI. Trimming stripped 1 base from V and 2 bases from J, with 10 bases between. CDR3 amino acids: CASSPLTGITDTQYF. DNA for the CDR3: TGTGCCAGCTCACCACTCACAGGAATCACAGATACGCAGTATTTT.

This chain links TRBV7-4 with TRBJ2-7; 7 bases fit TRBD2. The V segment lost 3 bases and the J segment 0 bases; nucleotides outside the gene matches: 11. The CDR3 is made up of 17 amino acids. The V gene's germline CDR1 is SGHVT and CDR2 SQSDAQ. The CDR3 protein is CASSFARAGNISYEQYF. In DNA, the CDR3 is TGTGCCAGCAGCTTTGCTCGAGCGGGGAACATCTCCTACGAGCAGTACTTC.

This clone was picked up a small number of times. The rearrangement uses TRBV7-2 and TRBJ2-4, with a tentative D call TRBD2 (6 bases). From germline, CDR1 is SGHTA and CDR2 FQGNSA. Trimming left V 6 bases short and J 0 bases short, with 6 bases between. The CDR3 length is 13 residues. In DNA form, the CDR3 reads TGTGCCAGCAGGGGACTAGCCAAAAACATTCAGTACTTC. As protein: CASRGLAKNIQYF.

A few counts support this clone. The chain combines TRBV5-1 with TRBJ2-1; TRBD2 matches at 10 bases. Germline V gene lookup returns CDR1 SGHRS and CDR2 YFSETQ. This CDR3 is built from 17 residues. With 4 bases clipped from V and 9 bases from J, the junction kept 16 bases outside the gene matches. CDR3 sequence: CASSGRGSGGASGEQFF. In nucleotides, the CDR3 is TGCGCCAGCAGCGGCCGAGGGAGCGGGGGGGCCTCAGGTGAGCAGTTCTTC.

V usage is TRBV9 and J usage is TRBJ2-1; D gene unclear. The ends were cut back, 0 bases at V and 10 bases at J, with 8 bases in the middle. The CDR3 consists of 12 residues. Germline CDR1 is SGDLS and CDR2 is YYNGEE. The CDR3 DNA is TGTGCCAGCAGCGTAGTTGGGCTGGAGCAGTTCTTC. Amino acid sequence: CASSVVGLEQFF.

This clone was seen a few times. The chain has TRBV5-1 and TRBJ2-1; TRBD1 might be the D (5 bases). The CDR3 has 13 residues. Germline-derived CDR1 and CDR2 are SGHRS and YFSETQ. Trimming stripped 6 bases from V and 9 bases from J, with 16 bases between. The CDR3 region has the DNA TGCGCCAGCACCCTCGGACAACGAGGTGAGCAGTTCTTC. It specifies CASTLGQRGEQFF. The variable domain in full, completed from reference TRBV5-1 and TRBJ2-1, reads KAGVTQTPRYLIKTRGQQVTLSCSPISGHRSVSWYQQTPGQGLQFLFEYFSETQRNKGNFPGRFSGRQFSNSRSEMNVSTLELGDSALYLCASTLGQRGEQFFGPGTRLTVL.

CDR3 residues: CASSPPGQGVGDEQFF. The CDR3 DNA reads TGTGCCAGCAGCCCGCCGGGACAGGGGGTGGGGGATGAGCAGTTCTTC. The V call is TRBV7-2, the J call TRBJ2-1, with TRBD1 matching 11 bases. From germline, CDR1 is SGHTA and CDR2 FQGNSA. V shed 5 bases and J 8 bases; nucleotides not matched to a gene: 11. The CDR3 length is 16 residues.

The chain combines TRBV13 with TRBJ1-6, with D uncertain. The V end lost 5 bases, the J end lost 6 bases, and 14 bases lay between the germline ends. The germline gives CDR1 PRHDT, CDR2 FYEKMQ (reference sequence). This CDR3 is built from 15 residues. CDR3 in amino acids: CASSDWTEVNSPLHF. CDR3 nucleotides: TGTGCCAGCAGCGACTGGACGGAGGTTAATTCACCCCTCCACTTT.

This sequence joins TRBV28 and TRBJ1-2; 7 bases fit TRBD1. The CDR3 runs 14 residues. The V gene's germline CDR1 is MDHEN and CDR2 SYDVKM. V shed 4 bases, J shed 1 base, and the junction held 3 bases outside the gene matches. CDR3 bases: TGTGCCAGCAGTTCGGGACAGATTAACTATGGCTACACCTTC. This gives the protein CASSSGQINYGYTF.

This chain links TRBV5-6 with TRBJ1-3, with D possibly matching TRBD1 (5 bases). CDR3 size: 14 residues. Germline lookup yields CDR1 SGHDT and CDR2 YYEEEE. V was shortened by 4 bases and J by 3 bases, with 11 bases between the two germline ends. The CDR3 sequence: CASSPRQFGNTIYF. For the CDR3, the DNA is TGTGCCAGCAGCCCTCGACAGTTTGGAAACACCATATATTTT.

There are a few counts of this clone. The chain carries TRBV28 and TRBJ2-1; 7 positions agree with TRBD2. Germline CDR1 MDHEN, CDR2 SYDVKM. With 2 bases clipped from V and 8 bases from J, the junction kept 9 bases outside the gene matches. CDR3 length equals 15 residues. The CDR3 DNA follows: TGTGCCAGCAGTTTAGGGGGGAGGGCCCTCGATGAGCAGTTCTTC. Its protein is CASSLGGRALDEQFF.

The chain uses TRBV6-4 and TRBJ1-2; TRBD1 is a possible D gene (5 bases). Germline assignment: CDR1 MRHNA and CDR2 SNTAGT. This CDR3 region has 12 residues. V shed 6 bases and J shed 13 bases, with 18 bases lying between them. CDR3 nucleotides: TGTGCCAGCAGGCCGGAATCAGGGAATCCCACCTTC. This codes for CASRPESGNPTF.

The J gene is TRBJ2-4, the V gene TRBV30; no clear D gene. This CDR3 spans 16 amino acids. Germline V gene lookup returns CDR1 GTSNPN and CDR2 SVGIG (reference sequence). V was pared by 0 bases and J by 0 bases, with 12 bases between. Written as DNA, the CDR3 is TGTGCCTGGAGTGTTTATACCTCACTAGCCAAAAACATTCAGTACTTC. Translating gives CAWSVYTSLAKNIQYF. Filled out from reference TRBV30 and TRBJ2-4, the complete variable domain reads SQTIHQWPATLVQPVGSPLSLECTVEGTSNPNLYWYRQAAGRGLQLLFYSVGIGQISSEVPQNLSASRPQDRQFILSSKKLLLSDSGFYLCAWSVYTSLAKNIQYFGAGTRLSVL.